One sample yielded the 29 T cell receptor beta chains listed below, sequenced in a study of blood T cell repertoires in COVID-19. Here immunoSEQ multiplex PCR was the method, and the copy in TCRdb shows in-frame clones only, minus some. This table has 350,000 to 550,000 clones, roughly 85% appearing once. Sequencing was performed on PBMCs or T cells enriched from blood (not recorded which). Receptor source: a woman under 30 with acute COVID-19.

V and J are TRBV28 and TRBJ2-7, with TRBD2 identical over 13 bases. V lost 4 bases to trimming and J lost 6 bases; unmatched junction nucleotides: 12. The germline CDR1 and CDR2 sequences are MDHEN and SYDVKM. The CDR3 covers 17 residues. CDR3 DNA: TGTGCCAGCAGTTCTCAATCGGGACTAGCGGGATTCGTCGAGCAGTACTTC. Residues: CASSSQSGLAGFVEQYF.

This clone came up once. This chain joins TRBV7-9 and TRBJ2-2; possibly TRBD2 for D (5 bases). The CDR3 is made up of 15 amino acids. V lost 4 bases and J 3 bases, leaving 12 bases between the germline ends. Per germline, CDR1 SEHNR and CDR2 FQNEAQ (reference sequence). Here the CDR3 reads CASSSTTRDTGELFF. In DNA, the CDR3 is TGTGCCAGCAGCTCCACCACGAGGGACACCGGGGAGCTGTTTTTT.

V usage is TRBV20-1 and J usage is TRBJ1-1, with unresolved D. Trimming removed 2 bases from V and 5 bases from J, with 6 bases in between. The CDR3 has 11 residues. Germline CDR1 is DFQATT and CDR2 is SNEGSKA (reference sequence). CDR3 sequence: CSARYVTEAFF. The CDR3 DNA follows: TGCAGTGCTAGATATGTAACTGAAGCTTTCTTT.

The chain combines TRBV19 with TRBJ1-5; D unresolved. The germline CDR1 and CDR2 sequences are LNHDA and SQIVND (reference sequence). The germline V and J ends were trimmed by 1 base and 4 bases, with 14 bases remaining between them. The CDR3 spans 16 residues. CDR3 loop: CASSIAVSSNNQPQHF. The CDR3, as DNA: TGTGCCAGTAGTATAGCTGTTAGCTCCAATAATCAGCCCCAGCATTTT.

The V gene is TRBV6-5, the J gene TRBJ1-2, with 8 positions matching TRBD1. V shed 7 bases and J 7 bases; nucleotides not matched to a gene: 8. In germline, CDR1 is MNHEY, CDR2 SVGAGI. The CDR3 extends over 13 amino acids. The CDR3 spells CASTRQGMGGYTF. In DNA form, the CDR3 reads TGTGCCAGCACTAGACAGGGGATGGGTGGCTACACCTTC.

The rearrangement uses TRBV18 and TRBJ2-2, with a tentative D call TRBD2 (5 bases). CDR1 and CDR2 from the germline V gene are KGHSH and LQKENI. This CDR3 has 15 amino acids. The germline V and J ends were trimmed by 0 bases and 1 base, with 6 bases remaining between them. The CDR3 DNA sequence: TGTGCCAGCTCACCACCCGCGGGGAACACCGGGGAGCTGTTTTTT. It encodes CASSPPAGNTGELFF.

The J gene is TRBJ2-5, the V gene TRBV27, with TRBD2 matching 8 bases. The V and J ends lost 2 bases and 5 bases, in that order; junction bases with no gene match: 13. Germline CDR1 reads MNHEY; CDR2 reads SMNVEV (reference sequence). The CDR3 contains 17 residues. The CDR3 coding sequence is TGTGCCAGCAGTTTAAGTCTGACGGGAGGGCCTCGGGAGACCCAGTACTTC. As protein: CASSLSLTGGPRETQYF.

This chain joins TRBV28 and TRBJ1-4; 7 bases agree with TRBD1. V was pared by 3 bases and J by 0 bases, with 10 bases of the junction left unmatched. The CDR3 contains 18 residues. The germline V gene encodes CDR1 MDHEN and CDR2 SYDVKM. DNA for the CDR3: TGTGCCAGCAGTTTCGGGACAGCCTTTCCCCCAACTAATGAAAAACTGTTTTTT. Protein product: CASSFGTAFPPTNEKLFF.

The chain couples TRBV3-1 (or the pseudogene TRBV3-2) to TRBJ2-2, with TRBD2 matching 8 bases. The V gene's germline CDR1 is LGHDT and CDR2 YNNKEL (reference sequence). The CDR3 consists of 16 residues. The ends lost 0 bases at V and 6 bases at J; junction bases unmatched: 6. CDR3 amino acids: CASSQEGLGGAGELFF. The CDR3 coding sequence is TGTGCCAGCAGCCAAGAGGGACTAGGTGGTGCCGGGGAGCTGTTTTTT.

The chain joins TRBV19 to TRBJ2-5; the D is unclear. The CDR3 covers 12 residues. V lost 3 bases and J lost 5, with 7 bases in between. Germline V gives CDR1 LNHDA, CDR2 SQIVND (reference sequence). The CDR3 DNA follows: TGTGCCAGTAGTATCGGTCGGGAGACCCAGTACTTC. Protein: CASSIGRETQYF. Complete variable domain (other parts from reference TRBV19 and TRBJ2-5): DGGITQSPKYLFRKEGQNVTLSCEQNLNHDAMYWYRQDPGQGLRLIYYSQIVNDFQKGDIAEGYSVSREKKESFPLTVTSAQKNPTAFYLCASSIGRETQYFGPGTRLLVL.

The gene calls are TRBV13 and TRBJ1-1; 8 nucleotides line up with TRBD1. The CDR3 runs to 14 residues. V lost 6 bases, J lost 5 bases, and 8 bases stayed unmatched. Germline CDR1 and CDR2: PRHDT and FYEKMQ (reference sequence). The CDR3 loop is CASSSTDRDTEAFF. CDR3 DNA sequence: TGTGCCAGCAGTTCAACGGACAGGGATACTGAAGCTTTCTTT.

V gene TRBV6-5 combines with J gene TRBJ1-2; 9 nucleotides agree with TRBD1. This CDR3 has 13 residues. Germline lookup yields CDR1 MNHEY and CDR2 SVGAGI. Trimming removed 7 bases from V and 10 bases from J; junction bases left unmatched: 10. As DNA, the CDR3 is TGTGCCAGCATTACACCGGGACAGGGAGACTACACCTTC. Amino acid sequence: CASITPGQGDYTF.

The chain has TRBV28 and TRBJ1-1; TRBD1 aligns across 7 bases. The CDR3 contains 14 residues. Germline CDR1 and CDR2: MDHEN and SYDVKM. J lost 2 bases, V lost 2 bases, and 2 bases had no gene match. CDR3 DNA: TGTGCCAGCAGTTTAGGACAGGAAAACACTGAAGCTTTCTTT. Its translation is CASSLGQENTEAFF.

The chain carries TRBV7-9 and TRBJ2-5; 9 bases are shared with TRBD1. V was clipped by 4 bases and J by 2 bases; unmatched bases: 5. The length of the CDR3 is 15 residues. Germline CDR1 reads SEHNR; CDR2 reads FQNEAQ (reference sequence). DNA of the CDR3: TGTGCCAGCAGCTCCGGGACAGGGTTACAAGAGACCCAGTACTTC. Residues: CASSSGTGLQETQYF.

This clone was observed a single time. An end of the junction does not agree with germline; a read error may underlie this. The chain carries TRBV28 and TRBJ2-7; TRBD1 is a possible D gene (6 bases). Germline CDR1 and CDR2: MDHEN and SYDVKM. CDR3 length: 14 amino acids. CDR3 sequence: CASSLYRDTYGQYF. The CDR3 DNA sequence: TGTGCCAGCAGTCTCTACAGGGACACCTACGGGCAGTACTTC.

The V call is TRBV28, the J call TRBJ2-3, with 13 bases that match TRBD2. Germline V lookup: CDR1 MDHEN, CDR2 SYDVKM. The CDR3 totals 17 residues. Trimming at V came to 2 bases and at J to 3 bases, leaving 5 bases not matched to a gene. The CDR3 region is CASSLPRTSGSTDTQYF. In nucleotides, the CDR3 is TGTGCCAGCAGTTTACCACGGACTAGCGGGAGTACAGATACGCAGTATTTT.

The chain uses TRBV5-5 and TRBJ2-7; maybe TRBD1 (6 bases). Deletions cut 2 bases from V and 2 bases from J, with 14 bases between. The germline V gene encodes CDR1 SGHKS and CDR2 YYEKEE (reference sequence). The CDR3 runs 15 residues. This CDR3 is CASSLTRTATYEQYF. CDR3 DNA: TGTGCCAGCAGCTTAACCCGGACAGCGACCTACGAGCAGTACTTC.

In its sample, this clone was seen once. Because the CDR3's place on the DNA is in doubt, the DNA is left out and the CDR3 is given as listed by TCRdb. The chain links TRBV21-1 to TRBJ1-3; the table's D gene call, TRBD1, was not cross checked with the DNA. TRBV21-1 is a pseudogene. The CDR3 is 15 residues long, ends included. CDR3 sequence: CASSKGVGPGNTIYF.

This clone was observed once. The chain has TRBV5-1 and TRBJ2-5, with a weak D call TRBD2 (5 bases). This CDR3 contains 14 residues. Per the germline V gene, CDR1 is SGHRS and CDR2 is YFSETQ. Trimming stripped 0 bases from V and 2 bases from J, with 8 bases between. The CDR3 nucleotides read TGCGCCAGCAGCTTGGTCGGGGAGCAAGAGACCCAGTACTTC. Translating gives CASSLVGEQETQYF.

The chain combines TRBV3-1 (or the pseudogene TRBV3-2) with TRBJ1-5; 8 nucleotides align to TRBD1. The CDR3 spans 14 residues. V shed 5 bases, J shed 6 bases, and the junction held 6 bases outside the gene matches. From germline, CDR1 is LGHDT and CDR2 YNNKEL (reference sequence). The CDR3 DNA sequence: TGTGCCAGCAGCTACGGGACAGGAGGTCAGCCCCAGCATTTT. Protein product: CASSYGTGGQPQHF.

A few counts support this clone. The sample holds other DNA sequences that translate to the same CDR3. This sequence joins TRBV6-5 and TRBJ1-1; D gene unclear. Germline V gives CDR1 MNHEY, CDR2 SVGAGI. Trimming took off 2 bases at V and 1 base at J, with 5 bases between the two ends. The CDR3 is made up of 13 amino acids. The CDR3 protein is CASSYRGNTEAFF. The CDR3 DNA reads TGTGCCAGCAGTTACCGGGGGAACACTGAAGCTTTCTTT.

The table lists this clone with a count of one. The chain recombines TRBV7-3 with TRBJ2-7; D may be TRBD2 (6 bases). The V end lost 3 bases, the J end lost 7 bases, and 13 bases lay between the germline ends. Germline CDR1 and CDR2: SGHTA and FQGTGA. The length of the CDR3 is 13 residues. DNA of the CDR3: TGTGCCAGCAGCTTCGGGCCCGCGGGGGAGCAGTACTTC. Its translation is CASSFGPAGEQYF.

The rearrangement links TRBV11-3 to TRBJ2-1; D may be TRBD1 (6 bases). Germline V CDR1 and CDR2: SGHNT, YENEEA. Between the trimmed V and J ends, which lost 1 base and 9 bases, there was a span of 13 bases. This CDR3 is 14 amino acids long. CDR3 coding DNA: TGTGCCAGCAGCTTAGCGTACAGGGCAAGTGAGCAGTTCTTC. Protein sequence: CASSLAYRASEQFF.

The chain recombines TRBV2 with TRBJ2-2; a weak D match, TRBD1 (5 bases). Germline loops: CDR1 SNHLY, CDR2 FYNNEI. CDR3 length equals 16 residues. Trimming stripped 1 base from V and 2 bases from J, with 11 bases between. CDR3 coding DNA: TGTGCCAGCAGTGAAGAGGGGCACCGAAACACCGGGGAGCTGTTTTTT. It translates to CASSEEGHRNTGELFF.

Remarks on this clone: Germline is not matched at one junction end, which may reflect a read error. J is TRBJ1-6 and V is TRBV7-7, with 7 nucleotides matching TRBD1. This CDR3 is 14 amino acids long. CDR1 and CDR2 from the germline V gene are SSHAT and FNYEAQ (reference sequence). The CDR3 region has the DNA TGTGCTAGCAGCATCGGACAGGACAATTCACCCCTCCACTTT. Protein: CASSIGQDNSPLHF.

The rearrangement uses TRBV4-3 and TRBJ1-6; 7 nucleotides match TRBD1. Germline trimming cut 0 bases from V and 10 bases from J; bases unmatched to any gene: 3. This CDR3 spans 14 amino acids. The germline CDR1 and CDR2 sequences are LGHNA and YSLEER. The CDR3 spells CASSQENRGSPLHF. For the CDR3, the DNA is TGCGCCAGCAGCCAAGAGAACAGGGGATCACCCCTCCACTTT.

V gene TRBV15 combines with J gene TRBJ2-1, with D uncertain. Looked up from germline, CDR1 is LNHNV and CDR2 is YYDKDF (reference sequence). The CDR3 extends over 18 amino acids. V gave up 3 bases and J gave up 3 bases, with 21 bases separating them. The CDR3 sequence: CATSSDGDQTRHYNEQFF. In DNA form, the CDR3 reads TGTGCCACCAGCAGTGATGGAGACCAGACGCGTCACTACAATGAGCAGTTCTTC.

J is TRBJ2-1 and V is TRBV19; 7 nucleotides line up with TRBD1. J lost 2 bases, V lost 4 bases, and 11 bases had no gene match. This CDR3 region has 17 residues. Germline loops: CDR1 LNHDA, CDR2 SQIVND (reference sequence). This chain's CDR3 is CASSKGTAVVPYNEQFF. As DNA, the CDR3 is TGTGCCAGTAGTAAGGGGACAGCTGTTGTACCCTACAATGAGCAGTTCTTC.

This sequence joins TRBV9 and TRBJ1-2; D possibly corresponds to TRBD1 (5 bases). The CDR3 contains 15 residues. V was shortened by 2 bases and J by 5 bases, with 16 bases between the two germline ends. From germline, CDR1 is SGDLS and CDR2 YYNGEE. The CDR3 bases are TGTGCCAGCAGCGTTCTATCCCAGGGAAGATATGGCTACACCTTC. This sequence encodes CASSVLSQGRYGYTF. Full variable domain (rest looked up from reference TRBV9 and TRBJ1-2): DSGVTQTPKHLITATGQRVTLRCSPRSGDLSVYWYQQSLDQGLQFLIQYYNGEERAKGNILERFSAQQFPDLHSELNLSSLELGDSALYFCASSVLSQGRYGYTFGSGTRLTVV.